These 31 T cell receptor beta chains were all obtained from the same sample, sequenced in a study of blood T cell repertoires in COVID-19. Generated by immunoSEQ multiplex PCR, the TCRdb table keeps only in-frame clones and is missing some. The top ten clones hold 3% to 4% of a sample with 220,000 or so clones, 82% of them seen once. Specimen: PBMCs or T cells enriched from blood (not recorded which). The receptors shown here come from a woman aged 60 to 75 who had recovered from COVID-19.

The V gene is TRBV18, the J gene TRBJ1-4, with 10 bases identical to TRBD1. This CDR3 contains 16 residues. The V gene's germline CDR1 is KGHSH and CDR2 LQKENI. Trimming took 2 bases from V and 3 from J; bases not matched to a gene: 3. CDR3 protein: CASSPRTGGSNEKLFF. CDR3 nucleotides: TGTGCCAGCTCACCAAGGACAGGGGGTTCTAATGAAAAACTGTTTTTT.

The CDR3 DNA reads TGTGCCAGTAGCAGGGGGCCGACAGATACGCAGTATTTT. Encoded protein: CASSRGPTDTQYF. The chain joins TRBV19 to TRBJ2-3; the match to TRBD1 covers 8 bases. Losses at the gene ends were 6 bases for V and 3 bases for J; bases not matched to a gene: 2. Germline CDR1 is LNHDA and CDR2 is SQIVND (reference sequence). The CDR3 sequence is 13 residues long.

The chain uses TRBV7-8 and TRBJ1-2, with TRBD1 matching over 7 bases. The CDR3 is 16 residues long. V lost 1 base, J lost 4 bases, and 9 bases stayed unmatched. Germline V gives CDR1 SGHVS, CDR2 FQNEAQ. In DNA, the CDR3 is TGTGCCAGCAGCTTAGTCGGGGCAGGGGGTGGCTATGGCTACACCTTC. Translation gives CASSLVGAGGGYGYTF.

The chain carries TRBV7-2 and TRBJ2-7; TRBD1 agrees at 7 bases. V shed 6 bases, J shed 1 base, and the junction held 9 bases outside the gene matches. CDR1 SGHTA and CDR2 FQGNSA come from the germline V gene. The CDR3 totals 15 residues. In DNA form, the CDR3 reads TGTGCCAGCAGTCCTGGGACAGTGCAATCCTACGAGCAGTACTTC. Translated: CASSPGTVQSYEQYF.

The chain carries TRBV15 and TRBJ2-3; D is unresolved. The CDR3 consists of 15 residues. Germline V gives CDR1 LNHNV, CDR2 YYDKDF (reference sequence). Trimming cost V 4 bases and J 5 bases, with 16 bases left between them. The CDR3 DNA is TGTGCCACCAGCAAGGTCCCTTTCCCGGGAGATACGCAGTATTTT. Its protein product is CATSKVPFPGDTQYF.

V is TRBV4-1 and J is TRBJ2-7; D not resolved. The CDR3 is 13 residues long. Deletions cut 3 bases from V and 8 bases from J, with 14 bases between. Germline CDR1 reads MGHRA; CDR2 reads YSYEKL. CDR3 amino acids: CASSHTTAAQQYF. The CDR3 bases are TGCGCCAGCAGCCACACTACGGCCGCCCAGCAGTACTTC.

This clone was found a few times. This rearrangement joins TRBV27 to TRBJ1-2; TRBD1 aligns across 11 bases. The V gene's germline CDR1 is MNHEY and CDR2 SMNVEV (reference sequence). The CDR3 totals 15 residues. The ends lost 6 bases at V and 7 bases at J; junction bases unmatched: 10. The CDR3 sequence is CASSRSRTGGFGYTF. DNA for the CDR3: TGTGCCAGCAGCCGGTCCAGGACAGGGGGCTTTGGCTACACCTTC.

The J gene is TRBJ2-7, the V gene TRBV6-5, with 11 bases that match TRBD2. J lost 3 bases, V lost 5 bases, and 6 bases had no gene match. The CDR3 has 15 residues. The germline V gene has CDR1 MNHEY and CDR2 SVGAGI. Written as DNA, the CDR3 is TGTGCCAGCAGTAGTCTAGCGGGAGGAGACTACGAGCAGTACTTC. Translated, it gives CASSSLAGGDYEQYF.

The chain uses TRBV6-1 and TRBJ2-3, with D maybe TRBD1 (6 bases). The CDR3 contains 15 residues. V shed 3 bases and J shed 6 bases, with 16 bases lying between them. Germline V gives CDR1 MNHNS, CDR2 SASEGT. CDR3 DNA: TGTGCCAGCAGTGATCAGGGGATCCCACGGGATACGCAGTATTTT. Its protein product is CASSDQGIPRDTQYF.

The chain links TRBV5-4 to TRBJ2-2; TRBD2 aligns across 14 bases. The ends lost 4 bases at V and 7 bases at J; junction bases unmatched: 6. Germline V CDR1 and CDR2: SGHNT, YYREEE (reference sequence). The CDR3 is 16 amino acids. The CDR3 coding sequence is TGTGCCAGCAGCCCGACTAGCGGGGGGGCGATCGGGGAGCTGTTTTTT. Protein sequence: CASSPTSGGAIGELFF. The whole variable domain, filled in from reference TRBV5-4 and TRBJ2-2, reads ETGVTQSPTHLIKTRGQQVTLRCSSQSGHNTVSWYQQALGQGPQFIFQYYREEENGRGNFPPRFSGLQFPNYSSELNVNALELDDSALYLCASSPTSGGAIGELFFGEGSRLTVL.

The chain uses TRBV10-3 and TRBJ1-2; D is undetermined. From germline, CDR1 is ENHRY and CDR2 SYGVKD. The CDR3 runs to 15 residues. Trimming left V 2 bases short and J 0 bases short, with 10 bases between. Here the CDR3 reads CAISEGGPSNYGYTF. The CDR3 coding sequence is TGTGCCATCAGTGAGGGCGGTCCTTCTAACTATGGCTACACCTTC.

The J gene is TRBJ2-7, the V gene TRBV2; TRBD1 might be the D (6 bases). CDR1 SNHLY and CDR2 FYNNEI come from the germline V gene. Trimming stripped 5 bases from V and 2 bases from J, with 16 bases between. The CDR3 runs to 15 residues. The CDR3 nucleotides are TGTGCCAGCAGTCCTAGTTCGGGACACCCCTACGAGCAGTACTTC. Amino acid sequence: CASSPSSGHPYEQYF.

The gene calls are TRBV11-2 and TRBJ2-7; 10 bases line up with TRBD1. With 4 bases clipped from V and 3 bases from J, the junction kept 3 bases outside the gene matches. The CDR3 is 14 residues long. The V gene's germline CDR1 is SGHAT and CDR2 FQNNGV. CDR3 in amino acids: CASSWGDRGYEQYF. The CDR3 DNA sequence: TGTGCCAGCAGCTGGGGGGACAGGGGCTACGAGCAGTACTTC. Full variable domain (rest looked up from reference TRBV11-2 and TRBJ2-7): EAGVAQSPRYKIIEKRQSVAFWCNPISGHATLYWYQQILGQGPKLLIQFQNNGVVDDSQLPKDRFSAERLKGVDSTLKIQPAKLEDSAVYLCASSWGDRGYEQYFGPGTRLTVT.

V is TRBV3-1 (or the pseudogene TRBV3-2) and J is TRBJ1-6, with D hard to call. Per the germline V gene, CDR1 is LGHDT and CDR2 is YNNKEL (reference sequence). The V end lost 0 bases, the J end lost 6 bases, and 33 bases lay between the germline ends. The CDR3 has 23 residues. The CDR3 DNA sequence: TGTGCCAGCAGCCAAGACCCGCTCCTAACCCGACGGGTACTCGTCCCGGTTAATTCACCCCTCCACTTT. This translates into CASSQDPLLTRRVLVPVNSPLHF.

The chain uses TRBV14 and TRBJ2-1; D may be TRBD2 (6 bases). Germline-derived CDR1 and CDR2 are SGHDN and FVKESK. V was clipped by 1 base and J by 0 bases, with 16 bases between them. The CDR3 is 18 amino acids. The CDR3: CASSQGEDSRRSYNEQFF. The CDR3 DNA reads TGTGCCAGCAGCCAAGGGGAGGACTCCCGTCGCTCCTACAATGAGCAGTTCTTC.

As to this clone: Other DNA sequences of this sample code for an identical CDR3. The chain has TRBV4-1 and TRBJ2-5; tentative D call: TRBD1 (5 bases). With 0 bases removed from V and 2 bases from J, the gap between germline ends came to 7 bases. Germline assignment: CDR1 MGHRA and CDR2 YSYEKL. The CDR3 consists of 14 residues. The CDR3 spells CASSQDRVQETQYF. The CDR3 nucleotides read TGCGCCAGCAGCCAAGACAGGGTTCAAGAGACCCAGTACTTC.

V is TRBV10-3 and J is TRBJ2-7; D gene ambiguous. The CDR3 totals 14 residues. The germline V gene has CDR1 ENHRY and CDR2 SYGVKD. The V end lost 5 bases, the J end lost 1 base, and 12 bases lay between the germline ends. CDR3 loop: CAISPTAESYEQYF. The CDR3 DNA reads as TGTGCCATCAGTCCAACGGCGGAATCCTACGAGCAGTACTTC.

V is TRBV19 and J is TRBJ1-1, with 12 bases matching TRBD1. The germline V gene encodes CDR1 LNHDA and CDR2 SQIVND (reference sequence). This CDR3 comprises 17 residues. V dropped 5 bases and J dropped 0; count of bases not matched to a gene: 7. The DNA of the CDR3 is TGTGCCAGTAGTCAAGGGACAGGGGGCGGGATGAACACTGAAGCTTTCTTT. Protein sequence: CASSQGTGGGMNTEAFF.

In its sample, this clone was seen once. The chain recombines TRBV6-5 with TRBJ1-5; TRBD1 might be the D (5 bases). The CDR3 has 13 amino acids. Per the germline V gene, CDR1 is MNHEY and CDR2 is SVGAGI. V gave up 6 bases and J gave up 1 base, with 7 bases separating them. As DNA, the CDR3 is TGTGCCAGCAGGTCAGGGAGCAATCAGCCCCAGCATTTT. Protein sequence: CASRSGSNQPQHF.

CDR3 amino acids: CASSEATALALEAFF. In nucleotides, the CDR3 is TGTGCCAGCAGTGAGGCGACAGCCCTTGCCCTGGAAGCTTTCTTT. This rearrangement joins TRBV2 to TRBJ1-1; possibly TRBD1 for D (5 bases). The CDR3 has 15 residues. Germline V gene sequence: CDR1 SNHLY, CDR2 FYNNEI. V was trimmed by 3 bases and J by 8 bases, leaving 19 bases between them.

V gene TRBV3-1 (or the pseudogene TRBV3-2) combines with J gene TRBJ2-6; 7 positions agree with TRBD1. CDR3 length: 19 amino acids. Germline V CDR1 and CDR2: LGHDT, YNNKEL (reference sequence). V shed 1 base and J 4 bases; nucleotides not matched to a gene: 13. Here the CDR3 DNA reads TGTGCCAGCAGCCAAGCTACCCGGACAGGCCCTAAGGGGGCCAACGTCCTGACTTTC. Translating it yields CASSQATRTGPKGANVLTF.

V usage is TRBV9 and J usage is TRBJ2-3; the match to TRBD2 covers 7 bases. The CDR3 has 16 residues. CDR1 SGDLS and CDR2 YYNGEE come from the germline V gene. The ends lost 2 bases at V and 4 bases at J; junction bases unmatched: 10. Written as DNA, the CDR3 is TGTGCCAGCAGCGTGAGAGGCCTAGCGGAGGCAGATACGCAGTATTTT. It translates to CASSVRGLAEADTQYF.

The CDR3 DNA reads TGTGCCAGCAGCAACACAGGCGTGAACACTGAAGCTTTCTTT. Protein: CASSNTGVNTEAFF. The rearrangement links TRBV14 to TRBJ1-1, with D tentatively TRBD1 (5 bases). The V and J ends lost 5 bases and 0 bases respectively, with 10 bases between them. The CDR3 is 14 residues long. Germline assignment: CDR1 SGHDN and CDR2 FVKESK.

The chain joins TRBV5-1 to TRBJ1-1; D uncertain. The CDR3 sequence is 13 residues long. V was trimmed by 1 base and J by 7 bases, leaving 11 bases between them. The germline V gene has CDR1 SGHRS and CDR2 YFSETQ. The CDR3 bases are TGCGCCAGCAGCTTGCCCGGGGTTAGTGAAGCTTTCTTT. It is translated as CASSLPGVSEAFF.

The chain combines TRBV2 with TRBJ1-2; TRBD1 aligns across 7 bases. Germline V gene sequence: CDR1 SNHLY, CDR2 FYNNEI. The CDR3 totals 15 residues. V dropped 4 bases and J dropped 0; count of bases not matched to a gene: 5. The CDR3: CASSARQGTNYGYTF. The DNA for the CDR3 is TGTGCCAGCAGTGCCCGACAGGGAACTAACTATGGCTACACCTTC.

V is TRBV7-2 and J is TRBJ1-2, with TRBD1 identical over 7 bases. The CDR3 has 15 residues. Germline CDR1 reads SGHTA; CDR2 reads FQGNSA. The junction had 7 bases not matched to a gene; V was cut back by 2 bases and J by 4 bases. This chain's CDR3 is CASSLTPGQFYGYTF. The CDR3 region has the DNA TGTGCCAGCAGCTTAACTCCGGGACAGTTCTATGGCTACACCTTC.

The rearrangement uses TRBV3-1 (or the pseudogene TRBV3-2) and TRBJ2-7; D is possibly TRBD1 (5 bases). Germline loops: CDR1 LGHDT, CDR2 YNNKEL (reference sequence). The CDR3 has 15 amino acids. Trimming removed 0 bases from V and 9 bases from J, with 18 bases in between. CDR3 region: CASSQDARDPKGQYF. For the CDR3, the DNA is TGTGCCAGCAGCCAAGACGCCAGGGATCCAAAGGGGCAGTACTTC.

Here the CDR3 DNA reads TGTGCCAGCAGCCAGGGAAACTCCGGGGGTGAAAAACTGTTTTTT. Translating it yields CASSQGNSGGEKLFF. This chain connects TRBV5-5 to TRBJ1-4; D is possibly TRBD1 (5 bases). From germline, CDR1 is SGHKS and CDR2 YYEKEE (reference sequence). The germline V and J ends were trimmed by 4 bases and 7 bases, with 17 bases remaining between them. This CDR3 has 15 amino acids.

V gene TRBV10-3 combines with J gene TRBJ2-3; TRBD2 agrees at 9 bases. Germline V gene data show CDR1 as ENHRY and CDR2 as SYGVKD. The CDR3 runs to 17 residues. With V trimmed by 6 bases and J by 0 bases, 10 bases remained unmatched. The CDR3 is CAISKTGSGGSTDTQYF. CDR3 DNA sequence: TGTGCCATCAGCAAAACGGGTAGCGGGGGTAGCACAGATACGCAGTATTTT.

The chain combines TRBV6-2 or TRBV6-3 with TRBJ2-7; D is perhaps TRBD1 (5 bases). Germline-derived CDR1 and CDR2 are MNHEY and SVGEGT. CDR3 length equals 13 residues. V gave up 5 bases and J gave up 2 bases, with 10 bases separating them. The CDR3 nucleotides read TGTGCCAGCAGTACAGGTGTACCCTACGAGCAGTACTTC. Residues: CASSTGVPYEQYF.

The chain recombines TRBV3-1 (or the pseudogene TRBV3-2) with TRBJ2-2; 8 bases are a match to TRBD1. Germline CDR1 and CDR2: LGHDT and YNNKEL (reference sequence). V was pared by 2 bases and J by 4 bases, with 6 bases of the junction left unmatched. There are 16 residues in the CDR3. The CDR3 DNA sequence: TGTGCCAGCAGCCAAAGGACAGGGTGGCCCACCGGGGAGCTGTTTTTT. Residues: CASSQRTGWPTGELFF.